The sequence of this TCR beta chain was determined in a study of PD-L1 blockade in urothelial cancer. Study-wide background: Blood was subjected to analysis at 3 weeks (second dose) and 6 weeks following treatment start. The median number of T cells present in blood samples was some 140,000.

TCRdb keeps only in-frame clones here, not all; method: immunoSEQ multiplex PCR. The sample has approximately 65,000 clones, about 89% seen once. There were between 1 and 8 samples from each patient, taken pretreatment and on-treatment. The CDR3 totals 12 residues. Trimming pared 9 bases from V and 6 bases from J, leaving 12 bases between. In germline, CDR1 is MNHEY, CDR2 SVGAGI. Sequencing used PBMCs, obtained around atezolizumab (anti-PD-L1) treatment. The sequence derives from a man in his sixties with urothelial cancer. The chain carries TRBV6-5 and TRBJ2-1; possible D gene TRBD2, 6 bases. CDR3 amino acids: CASWKGGNEQFF. CDR3 sequence (DNA): TGTGCCAGTTGGAAGGGAGGCAATGAGCAGTTCTTC.